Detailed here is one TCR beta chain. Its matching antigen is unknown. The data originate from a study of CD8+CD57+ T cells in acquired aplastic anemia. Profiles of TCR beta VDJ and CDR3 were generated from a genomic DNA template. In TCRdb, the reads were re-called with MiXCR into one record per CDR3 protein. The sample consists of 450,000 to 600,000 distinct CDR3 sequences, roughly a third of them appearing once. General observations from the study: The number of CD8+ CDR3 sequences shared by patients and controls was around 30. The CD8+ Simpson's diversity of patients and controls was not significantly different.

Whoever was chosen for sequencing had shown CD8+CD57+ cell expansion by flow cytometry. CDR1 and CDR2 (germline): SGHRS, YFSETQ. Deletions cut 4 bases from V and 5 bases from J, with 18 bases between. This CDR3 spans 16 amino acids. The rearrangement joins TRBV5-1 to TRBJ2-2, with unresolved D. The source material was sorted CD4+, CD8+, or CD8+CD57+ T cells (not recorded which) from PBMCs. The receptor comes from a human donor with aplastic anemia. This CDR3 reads CASSILPHSGTGELFF. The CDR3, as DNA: TGCGCCAGCAGCATACTACCCCATTCCGGGACCGGGGAGCTGTTTTTT.